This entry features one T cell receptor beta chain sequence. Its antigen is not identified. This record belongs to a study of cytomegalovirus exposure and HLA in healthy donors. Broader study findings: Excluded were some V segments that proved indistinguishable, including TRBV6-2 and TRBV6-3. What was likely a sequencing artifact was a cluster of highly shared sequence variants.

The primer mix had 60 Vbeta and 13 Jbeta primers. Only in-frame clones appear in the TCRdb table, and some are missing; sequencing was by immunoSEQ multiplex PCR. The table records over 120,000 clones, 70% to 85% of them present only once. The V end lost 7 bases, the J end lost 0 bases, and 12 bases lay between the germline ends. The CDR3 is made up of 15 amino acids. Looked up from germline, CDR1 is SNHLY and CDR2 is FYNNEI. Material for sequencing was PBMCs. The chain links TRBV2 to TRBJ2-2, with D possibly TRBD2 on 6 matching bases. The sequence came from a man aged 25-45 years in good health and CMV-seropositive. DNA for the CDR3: TGTGCCAGCATAAAGGAGGGGACGAACACCGGGGAGCTGTTTTTT. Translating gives CASIKEGTNTGELFF.